This passage covers 11 T cell receptor beta chains from one sample sequenced in a study of shared clonotypes between healthy human individuals. The protocol was immunoSEQ multiplex PCR, while the TCRdb copy is restricted to in-frame clones and leaves out a portion. In the table there are roughly 2 million clones, almost 96% of which are singletons. Material for sequencing was naive CD4+ T cells sorted from blood. Subset defined: CD45RA+ positively selected. Receptors originate from a man aged 18 to 35 in good health.

The chain combines TRBV7-9 with TRBJ2-3; D ambiguous. V was cut by 1 base and J by 3 bases, with 11 bases left in between. This CDR3 spans 15 amino acids. Germline loops: CDR1 SEHNR, CDR2 FQNEAQ (reference sequence). This CDR3 reads CASSLGRLETDTQYF. In DNA form, the CDR3 reads TGTGCCAGCAGCTTAGGACGGCTAGAGACAGATACGCAGTATTTT.

The rearrangement joins TRBV6-1 to TRBJ1-5; D possibly corresponds to TRBD1 (5 bases). The germline gives CDR1 MNHNS, CDR2 SASEGT. This CDR3 region has 14 residues. Trimming shortened V by 3 bases and J by 5 bases, and 11 bases separated the two germline ends. The CDR3 loop is CASSEQGLHQPQHF. The CDR3 bases are TGTGCCAGCAGTGAGCAGGGACTCCATCAGCCCCAGCATTTT.

This chain links TRBV7-2 with TRBJ1-4; possible D gene TRBD1, 5 bases. This CDR3 is 14 amino acids long. Per the germline V gene, CDR1 is SGHTA and CDR2 is FQGNSA. Trimming removed 1 base at V and 8 bases at J, with 11 bases between. Here the CDR3 DNA reads TGTGCCAGCAGCTTAGGGGGGTTTGGAGAAAAACTGTTTTTT. It yields the protein CASSLGGFGEKLFF.

The chain links TRBV19 to TRBJ1-1; no clear D gene. The CDR3 is 14 amino acids. The germline gives CDR1 LNHDA, CDR2 SQIVND (reference sequence). V lost 5 bases, J lost 0 bases, and 10 bases lay in between. CDR3 bases: TGTGCCAGTAGTCCGACACTTATGAACACTGAAGCTTTCTTT. Encoded protein: CASSPTLMNTEAFF.

The chain has TRBV6-1 and TRBJ1-2; no reliable D call. Germline CDR1 MNHNS, CDR2 SASEGT. The CDR3 spans 16 residues. The V end was cut by 0 bases, the J end by 0 bases, with 11 bases between. The CDR3 here is CASSEARGTPNYGYTF. In nucleotides, the CDR3 is TGTGCCAGCAGTGAAGCGCGGGGTACCCCTAACTATGGCTACACCTTC.

V and J are TRBV19 and TRBJ1-1; D remains ambiguous. V dropped 3 bases and J dropped 1 base, with 9 bases sitting between them. The V gene's germline CDR1 is LNHDA and CDR2 SQIVND (reference sequence). The CDR3 length is 14 residues. CDR3 residues: CASSIRWGNTEAFF. The CDR3 bases are TGTGCCAGTAGTATCAGGTGGGGGAACACTGAAGCTTTCTTT. Based on the CDR3 plus reference TRBV19 and TRBJ1-1, the full variable domain is DGGITQSPKYLFRKEGQNVTLSCEQNLNHDAMYWYRQDPGQGLRLIYYSQIVNDFQKGDIAEGYSVSREKKESFPLTVTSAQKNPTAFYLCASSIRWGNTEAFFGQGTRLTVV.

The chain joins TRBV7-6 to TRBJ2-7; D is perhaps TRBD2 (5 bases). The CDR3 extends over 16 amino acids. Trimming took 5 bases from V and 3 from J, leaving 20 bases between them. Germline-derived CDR1 and CDR2 are SGHVS and FNYEAQ. CDR3 region: CASSVGRDGEGYEQYF. The CDR3 nucleotides are TGTGCCAGCAGCGTGGGTCGGGATGGGGAAGGCTACGAGCAGTACTTC.

With regard to this clone: Distinct nucleotide sequences in the sample also encode this CDR3. V and J are TRBV18 and TRBJ1-2, with 9 bases fitting TRBD1. Looked up from germline, CDR1 is KGHSH and CDR2 is LQKENI. The junction had 2 bases not matched to a gene; V was cut back by 3 bases and J by 3 bases. The CDR3 consists of 14 residues. CDR3 region: CASSPTGGDYGYTF. Here the CDR3 DNA reads TGTGCCAGCTCACCGACAGGGGGGGACTATGGCTACACCTTC.

The J gene is TRBJ1-1, the V gene TRBV5-1; no clear D. This CDR3 is 14 amino acids long. Per germline, CDR1 SGHRS and CDR2 YFSETQ. The germline V and J ends were trimmed by 3 bases and 1 base, with 10 bases remaining between them. CDR3 in amino acids: CASSWDGRNTEAFF. For the CDR3, the DNA is TGCGCCAGCAGCTGGGATGGGAGGAACACTGAAGCTTTCTTT. The full variable domain, in which reference TRBV5-1 and TRBJ1-1 provide the parts outside the CDR3, is KAGVTQTPRYLIKTRGQQVTLSCSPISGHRSVSWYQQTPGQGLQFLFEYFSETQRNKGNFPGRFSGRQFSNSRSEMNVSTLELGDSALYLCASSWDGRNTEAFFGQGTRLTVV.

The chain links TRBV7-9 to TRBJ2-3; possible D gene TRBD2, 5 bases. Trimming cost V 2 bases and J 2 bases, with 14 bases left between them. Per the germline V gene, CDR1 is SEHNR and CDR2 is FQNEAQ (reference sequence). The CDR3 has 16 residues. Written as DNA, the CDR3 is TGTGCCAGCAGCTTATTACCGGGGATTAACACAGATACGCAGTATTTT. It encodes CASSLLPGINTDTQYF. The variable domain in full, completed from reference TRBV7-9 and TRBJ2-3, reads DTGVSQNPRHKITKRGQNVTFRCDPISEHNRLYWYRQTLGQGPEFLTYFQNEAQLEKSRLLSDRFSAERPKGSFSTLEIQRTEQGDSAMYLCASSLLPGINTDTQYFGPGTRLTVL.

This chain joins TRBV5-4 and TRBJ1-3; maybe TRBD1 (5 bases). V lost 0 bases to trimming and J lost 1 base, with 14 bases between them. This CDR3 region has 17 residues. Germline V CDR1 and CDR2: SGHNT, YYREEE (reference sequence). Here the CDR3 reads CASSLGGRGSSGNTIYF. In nucleotides, the CDR3 is TGTGCCAGCAGCTTGGGGGGCCGGGGCTCTTCTGGAAACACCATATATTTT.